These T cell receptor beta chains were read from a single sample in a study of control samples from healthy donors and cancer patients. Using immunoSEQ multiplex PCR, the repertoire was profiled, and TCRdb retains in-frame clones only, with some absent. The repertoire holds some 250,000 clones, with about four fifths as singletons. Sample: PBMCs. Receptor source: a woman aged 60-70 years with lung cancer. CDR3s include the opening cysteine and the closing phenylalanine or tryptophan. D genes are given only for firm matches. Some rows mark clone size as missing; the rest say once, few, many or name a class of expanded clone.

v_call	d_call	clone_size	j_call	cdr3_aa	cdr3_nt
TRBV28	TRBD2	once	TRBJ2-3	CASSLWTSGTGPDTQYF	TGTGCCAGCAGTTTATGGACTAGCGGGACGGGGCCAGATACGCAGTATTTT
TRBV6-5	.	.	TRBJ2-3	CASSTGTFTDTQYF	TGTGCCAGCAGTACCGGGACTTTCACAGATACGCAGTATTTT
TRBV2	TRBD2	.	TRBJ2-7	CASSPFVGGGYEQYF	TGTGCCAGCAGCCCCTTTGTTGGGGGGGGTTACGAGCAGTACTTC
TRBV5-4	.	.	TRBJ2-3	CASSLGQLSSTDTQYF	TGTGCCAGCAGCTTGGGTCAGCTTTCTAGCACAGATACGCAGTATTTT
TRBV24-1	TRBD1	once	TRBJ2-2	CATSDLRGTGDTGELFF	TGTGCCACCAGTGATTTGCGGGGGACAGGGGACACCGGGGAGCTGTTTTTT
TRBV5-1	.	.	TRBJ2-1	CASSSVPSSYNEQFF	TGCGCCAGCAGCTCCGTCCCGAGCTCCTACAATGAGCAGTTCTTC
TRBV19	TRBD2	.	TRBJ2-1	CASSITQGFGLAGGPNEQFF	TGTGCCAGTAGTATAACGCAGGGCTTTGGACTAGCGGGGGGGCCAAATGAGCAGTTCTTC
TRBV25-1	.	once	TRBJ1-2	CASSEGLAPNYGYTF	TGTGCCAGCAGTGAAGGGTTAGCCCCTAACTATGGCTACACCTTC
TRBV25-1	TRBD2	.	TRBJ2-1	CASSGVSGRTNEQFF	TGTGCCAGCAGTGGGGTAAGCGGGAGGACCAATGAGCAGTTCTTC
TRBV13	.	once	TRBJ2-7	CASSSRGTRSSYEQYF	TGTGCCAGCAGTTCTCGGGGGACACGGAGCTCCTACGAGCAGTACTTC
TRBV5-4	.	.	TRBJ2-2	CASSPRRGANLNTGELFF	TGTGCCAGCAGCCCTCGTAGGGGGGCCAACCTGAACACCGGGGAGCTGTTTTTT
TRBV4-1	.	.	TRBJ2-7	CASSQDTPYEQYF	TGCGCCAGCAGCCAAGATACGCCCTACGAGCAGTACTTC
TRBV28	.	.	TRBJ2-5	CASRPTQETQYF	TGTGCCAGCAGACCTACTCAAGAGACCCAGTACTTC
TRBV5-1	TRBD1	once	TRBJ2-6	CASSLARGLGANVLTF	TGCGCCAGCAGCTTGGCCAGGGGGCTAGGGGCCAACGTCCTGACTTTC
TRBV7-9	.	.	TRBJ1-4	CASSLAGVVDEKLFF	TGTGCCAGCAGCTTAGCGGGGGTGGTGGATGAAAAACTGTTTTTT
TRBV7-2	.	.	TRBJ2-6	CASTSRVSSGANVLTF	TGTGCCAGCACCTCTAGAGTGTCCTCTGGGGCCAACGTCCTGACTTTC
TRBV7-3	.	.	TRBJ2-1	CASSTGTSAYNEQFF	TGTGCCAGCAGCACCGGGACGTCCGCCTACAATGAGCAGTTCTTC
TRBV6-1	TRBD2	few	TRBJ2-7	CASSEIRTSGYEQYF	TGTGCCAGCAGTGAAATACGGACTAGCGGCTACGAGCAGTACTTC
TRBV9	.	.	TRBJ1-3	CASSPSGYSGNTIYF	TGTGCCAGCAGCCCTTCAGGGTACTCTGGAAACACCATATATTTT
TRBV9	.	.	TRBJ2-5	CASSSTGGLETQYF	TGTGCCAGCAGCTCCACAGGAGGGCTGGAGACCCAGTACTTC
TRBV15	TRBD1	.	TRBJ1-5	CATSRDRVNQPQHF	TGTGCCACCAGCAGGGACAGGGTGAATCAGCCCCAGCATTTT
TRBV5-1	.	.	TRBJ2-1	CASRWSTSYNEQFF	TGCGCCAGCAGGTGGTCTACCTCCTACAATGAGCAGTTCTTC
TRBV27	.	.	TRBJ1-1	CASSLSSYTEAFF	TGTGCCAGCAGTTTATCATCGTACACTGAAGCTTTCTTT
TRBV19	TRBD1	.	TRBJ1-2	CASSMRTGRGYTF	TGTGCCAGTAGTATGAGGACAGGACGTGGCTACACCTTC
TRBV4-1	.	once	TRBJ2-2	CASSLRRNTGELFF	TGCGCCAGCAGCCTAAGACGGAACACCGGGGAGCTGTTTTTT
TRBV7-2	TRBD2	.	TRBJ2-1	CASSFSGRGGNEQFF	TGTGCCAGCAGCTTTAGCGGGAGGGGGGGCAATGAGCAGTTCTTC
TRBV28	TRBD1	few	TRBJ2-7	CASGQGVYEQYF	TGTGCCAGCGGACAGGGAGTGTACGAGCAGTACTTC
TRBV14	.	.	TRBJ2-2	CASSQDHLGAVTGELFF	TGTGCCAGCAGCCAAGATCATCTGGGGGCTGTCACCGGGGAGCTGTTTTTT